The clone carrying this TCR beta chain has at least ten counts. What it binds is not known. The CDR3 covers 13 residues. The germline V and J ends were trimmed by 1 base and 5 bases, with 9 bases remaining between them. From germline, CDR1 is SGHTA and CDR2 FQGNSA. This entry belongs to a study of T cells in Graves' hyperthyroidism and ophthalmopathy. At the level of the study: The authors collected peripheral blood at initial diagnosis, before any treatment. Study results and limitations: The model forecast ophthalmopathy, anticipating it by a median around 6.5 months before onset.

Thyroid ultrasound and orbital computed tomography, with clinical symptoms and serum thyroxine and TRAb, informed diagnoses. Amplification yielded TCR beta CDR3 regions, with RNA transcripts as the source. Researchers ran a first-round RT-PCR on the TCR CDR3 using the HTBI primer set. TCRdb reprocessed the multiplex PCR reads with MiXCR, giving one entry per CDR3 protein. The sample records hundreds of thousands of distinct CDR3 sequences, about 14% being singletons. Sequencing was performed on blood. This chain joins TRBV7-2 and TRBJ2-7, with TRBD2 as a possible D gene (5 bases). The clonotype originates from a woman between 18 and 30 years old with Graves' hyperthyroidism. The CDR3 spells CASSLVSGNEQYF. CDR3 coding DNA: TGTGCCAGCAGCTTAGTATCGGGAAACGAGCAGTACTTC.